This TCR beta chain is from a study of T cell responses to AZD1222 COVID-19 vaccine. The study's findings and limits: Within unmutated variant regions lay the reported targets of nearly half of spike-specific TCRs. Spike-specific TCR breadth and depth both grew after two AZD1222 doses. White British people made up most donors, females outnumbered males, and clonal diversity was possibly underestimated.

In regard to this clone: The antigen is unknown.

Clones were read by immunoSEQ multiplex PCR, and TCRdb kept only the in-frame ones, dropping some. The top ten clones hold approximately 15% of a sample with fewer than 120,000 clones, about 90% of them seen once. This CDR3 region has 14 residues. Germline CDR1 reads SEHNR; CDR2 reads FQNEAQ (reference sequence). Trimming removed 5 bases from V and 2 bases from J, with 11 bases in between. Sequencing was performed on peripheral blood, taken 28 days after the second AZD1222 dose. This clonotype originated in an adult who received the AZD1222 COVID-19 vaccine. The chain combines TRBV7-9 with TRBJ2-3; D remains unclear. The CDR3 spells CASSAPIPTDTQYF. CDR3 bases: TGTGCCAGCAGCGCCCCTATACCCACAGATACGCAGTATTTT.